This T cell receptor (beta chain) was sequenced for a study of T cell changes during pregnancy in multiple sclerosis. Clones were sequenced by immunoSEQ multiplex PCR, and TCRdb holds only the in-frame ones, with some missing. The data hold fewer than 40,000 clones, with roughly nine tenths observed a single time. Source: CD8+ T cells from peripheral blood mononuclear cells, taken after pregnancy. This receptor was obtained from a female donor with multiple sclerosis, enrolled in a pregnancy study.

The CDR3 loop reads CASSLGRDSYEQYF. The CDR3 DNA is TGTGCCAGCAGCTTAGGGCGGGACTCCTACGAGCAGTACTTC. This chain uses TRBV7-6 with TRBJ2-7; D is possibly TRBD2 (6 bases). The V end lost 1 base, the J end lost 0 bases, and 7 bases lay between the germline ends. The CDR3 is 14 residues long. Germline CDR1 reads SGHVS; CDR2 reads FNYEAQ.